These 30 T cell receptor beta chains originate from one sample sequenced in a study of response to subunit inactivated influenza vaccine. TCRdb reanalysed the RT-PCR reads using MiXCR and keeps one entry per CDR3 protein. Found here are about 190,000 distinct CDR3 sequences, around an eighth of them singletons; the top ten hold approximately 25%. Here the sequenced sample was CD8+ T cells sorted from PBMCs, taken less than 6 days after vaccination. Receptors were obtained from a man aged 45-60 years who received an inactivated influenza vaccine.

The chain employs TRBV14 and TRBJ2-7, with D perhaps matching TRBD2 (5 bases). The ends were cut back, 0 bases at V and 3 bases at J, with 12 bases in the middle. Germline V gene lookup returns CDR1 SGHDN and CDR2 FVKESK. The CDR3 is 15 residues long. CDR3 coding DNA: TGTGCCAGCAGCCAAGATCTCGCGGGCCTCTACGAGCAGTACTTC. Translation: CASSQDLAGLYEQYF.

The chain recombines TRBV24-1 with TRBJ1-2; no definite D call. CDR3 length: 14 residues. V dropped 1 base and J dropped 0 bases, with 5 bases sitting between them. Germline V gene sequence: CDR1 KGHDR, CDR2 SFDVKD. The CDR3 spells CATSDFSSNYGYTF. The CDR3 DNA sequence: TGTGCCACCAGTGATTTCAGCTCTAACTATGGCTACACCTTC.

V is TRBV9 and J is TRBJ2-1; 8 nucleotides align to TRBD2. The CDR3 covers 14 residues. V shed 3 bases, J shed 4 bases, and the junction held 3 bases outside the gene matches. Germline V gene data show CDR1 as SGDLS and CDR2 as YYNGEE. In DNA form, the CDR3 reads TGTGCCAGCAGCGACGCTAGCGGGTACAATGAGCAGTTCTTC. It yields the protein CASSDASGYNEQFF.

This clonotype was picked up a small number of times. CDR3 amino acids: CASSFLGTNNEQYF. The CDR3 DNA reads as TGTGCCAGCAGTTTTTTGGGGACCAACAACGAGCAGTACTTC. The chain recombines TRBV27 with TRBJ2-7; D may be TRBD1 or TRBD2 (5 bases each). CDR3 size: 14 residues. Germline V gene data show CDR1 as MNHEY and CDR2 as SMNVEV (reference sequence). Trimming cost V 3 bases and J 5 bases, with 14 bases left between them.

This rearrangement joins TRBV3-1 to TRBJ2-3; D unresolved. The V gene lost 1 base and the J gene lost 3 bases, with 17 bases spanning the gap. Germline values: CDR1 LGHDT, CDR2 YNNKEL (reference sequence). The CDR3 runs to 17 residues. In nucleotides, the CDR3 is TGTGCCAGCAGCCAAGCCGGGTTGGGTCTGAGGACAGATACGCAGTATTTT. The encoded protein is CASSQAGLGLRTDTQYF.

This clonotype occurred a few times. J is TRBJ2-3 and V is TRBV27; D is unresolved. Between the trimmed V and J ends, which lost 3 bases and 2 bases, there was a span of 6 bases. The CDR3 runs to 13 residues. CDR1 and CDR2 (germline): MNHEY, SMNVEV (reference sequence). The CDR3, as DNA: TGTGCCAGCAGTTTCAGCTTCACAGATACGCAGTATTTT. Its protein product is CASSFSFTDTQYF.

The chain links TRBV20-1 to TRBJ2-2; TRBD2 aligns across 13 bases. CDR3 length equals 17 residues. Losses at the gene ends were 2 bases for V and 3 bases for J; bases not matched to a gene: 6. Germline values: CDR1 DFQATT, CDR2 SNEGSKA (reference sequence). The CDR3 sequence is CSARRLAGGYYTGELFF. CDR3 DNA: TGCAGTGCTAGAAGACTAGCGGGGGGATATTACACCGGGGAGCTGTTTTTT.

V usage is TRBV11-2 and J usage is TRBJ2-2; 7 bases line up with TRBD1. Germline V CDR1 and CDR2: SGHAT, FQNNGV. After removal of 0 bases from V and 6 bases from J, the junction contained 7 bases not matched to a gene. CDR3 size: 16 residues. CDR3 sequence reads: CASSLDRTGNAGELFF. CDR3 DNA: TGTGCCAGCAGCTTAGATCGGACAGGCAACGCCGGGGAGCTGTTTTTT.

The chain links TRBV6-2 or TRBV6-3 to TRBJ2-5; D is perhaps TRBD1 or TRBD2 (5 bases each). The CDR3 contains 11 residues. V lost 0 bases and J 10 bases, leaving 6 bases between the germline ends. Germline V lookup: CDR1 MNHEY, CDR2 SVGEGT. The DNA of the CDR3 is TGTGCCAGCAGTTACTCGGGGGACCAGTACTTC. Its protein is CASSYSGDQYF.

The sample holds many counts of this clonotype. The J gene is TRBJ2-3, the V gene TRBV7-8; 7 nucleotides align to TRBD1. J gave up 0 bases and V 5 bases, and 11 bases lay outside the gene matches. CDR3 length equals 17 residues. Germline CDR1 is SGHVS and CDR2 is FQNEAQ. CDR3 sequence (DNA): TGTGCCAGCAGCGGGGACAGATACTACTATAGCACAGATACGCAGTATTTT. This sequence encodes CASSGDRYYYSTDTQYF.

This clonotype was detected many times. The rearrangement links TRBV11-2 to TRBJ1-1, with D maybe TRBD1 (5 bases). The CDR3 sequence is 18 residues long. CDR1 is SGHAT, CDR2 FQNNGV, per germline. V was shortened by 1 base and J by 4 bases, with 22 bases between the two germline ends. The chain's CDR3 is CASSLVSGRGIWGTEAFF. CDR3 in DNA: TGTGCCAGCAGCTTAGTCTCAGGTCGGGGGATTTGGGGCACTGAAGCTTTCTTT.

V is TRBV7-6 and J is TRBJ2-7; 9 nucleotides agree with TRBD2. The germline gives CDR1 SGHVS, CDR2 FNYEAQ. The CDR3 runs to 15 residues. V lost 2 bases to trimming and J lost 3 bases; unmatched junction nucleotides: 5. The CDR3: CASSLSGGGDYEQYF. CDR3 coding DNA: TGTGCCAGCAGCTTATCTGGCGGGGGGGACTACGAGCAGTACTTC.

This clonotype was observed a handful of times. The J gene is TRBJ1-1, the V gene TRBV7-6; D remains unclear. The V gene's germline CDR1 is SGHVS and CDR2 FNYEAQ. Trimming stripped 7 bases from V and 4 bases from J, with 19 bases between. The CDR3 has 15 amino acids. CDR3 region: CASTQNTERSTEAFF. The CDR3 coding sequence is TGTGCCAGCACCCAAAACACTGAGAGGAGCACTGAAGCTTTCTTT.

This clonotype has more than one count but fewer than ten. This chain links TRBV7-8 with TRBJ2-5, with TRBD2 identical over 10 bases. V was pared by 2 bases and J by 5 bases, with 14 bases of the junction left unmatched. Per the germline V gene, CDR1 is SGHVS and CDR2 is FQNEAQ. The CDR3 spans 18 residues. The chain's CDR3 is CASSLRVSGGLRSETQYF. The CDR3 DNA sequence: TGTGCCAGCAGCTTAAGGGTTAGCGGGGGGCTTAGATCGGAGACCCAGTACTTC.

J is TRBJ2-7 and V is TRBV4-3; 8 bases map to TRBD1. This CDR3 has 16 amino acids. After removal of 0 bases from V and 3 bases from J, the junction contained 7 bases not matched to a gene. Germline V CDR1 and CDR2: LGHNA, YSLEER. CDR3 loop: CASSQDLEQGVYEQYF. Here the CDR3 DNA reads TGCGCCAGCAGCCAAGATCTAGAACAGGGGGTCTACGAGCAGTACTTC.

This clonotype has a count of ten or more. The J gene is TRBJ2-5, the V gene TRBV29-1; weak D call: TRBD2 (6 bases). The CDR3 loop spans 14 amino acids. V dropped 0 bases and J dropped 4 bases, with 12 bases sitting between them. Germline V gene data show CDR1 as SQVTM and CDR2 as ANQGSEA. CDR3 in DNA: TGCAGCGTTGAAGATCCAACGGGAGTAGAGACCCAGTACTTC. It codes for CSVEDPTGVETQYF.

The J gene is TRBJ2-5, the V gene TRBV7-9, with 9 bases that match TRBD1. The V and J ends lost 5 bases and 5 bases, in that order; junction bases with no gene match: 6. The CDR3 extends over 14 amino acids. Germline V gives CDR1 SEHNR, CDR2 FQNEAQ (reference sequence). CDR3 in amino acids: CASSPTGGDETQYF. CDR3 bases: TGTGCCAGCAGCCCGACAGGGGGAGACGAGACCCAGTACTTC.

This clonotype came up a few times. The CDR3 loop is CASSLALAASETQYF. CDR3 DNA sequence: TGTGCCAGCAGCTTAGCACTAGCAGCCTCGGAGACCCAGTACTTC. The J gene is TRBJ2-5, the V gene TRBV7-9; TRBD2 might be the D (6 bases). Germline loops: CDR1 SEHNR, CDR2 FQNEAQ (reference sequence). This CDR3 contains 15 residues. Trimming left V 0 bases short and J 5 bases short, with 13 bases between.

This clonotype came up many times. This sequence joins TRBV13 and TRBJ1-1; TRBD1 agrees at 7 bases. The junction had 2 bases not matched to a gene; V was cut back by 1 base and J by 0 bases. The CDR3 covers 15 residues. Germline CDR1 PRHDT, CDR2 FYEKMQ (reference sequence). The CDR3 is CASSLATGVNTEAFF. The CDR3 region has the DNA TGTGCCAGCAGCTTAGCCACAGGGGTGAACACTGAAGCTTTCTTT.

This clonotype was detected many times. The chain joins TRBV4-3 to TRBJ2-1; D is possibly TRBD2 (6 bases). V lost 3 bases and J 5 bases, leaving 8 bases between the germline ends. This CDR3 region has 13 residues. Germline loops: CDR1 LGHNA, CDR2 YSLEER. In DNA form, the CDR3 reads TGCGCCAGCAGCCACAGCGGGCACAATGAGCAGTTCTTC. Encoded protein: CASSHSGHNEQFF.

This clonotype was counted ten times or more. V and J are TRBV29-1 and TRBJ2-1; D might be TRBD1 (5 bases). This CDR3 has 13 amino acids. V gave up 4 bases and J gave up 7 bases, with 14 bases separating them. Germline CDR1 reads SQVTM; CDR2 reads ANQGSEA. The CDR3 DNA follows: TGCAGCGTTGTGCCCCCAGGGAAGAATGAGCAGTTCTTC. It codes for CSVVPPGKNEQFF.

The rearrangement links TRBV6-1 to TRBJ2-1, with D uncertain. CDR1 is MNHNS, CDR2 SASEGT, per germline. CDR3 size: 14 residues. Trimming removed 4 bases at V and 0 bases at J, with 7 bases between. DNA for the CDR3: TGTGCCAGCAGTGTAAGGAGCTCCTACAATGAGCAGTTCTTC. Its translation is CASSVRSSYNEQFF.

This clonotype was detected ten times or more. The CDR3 loop is CASSRSSSGETQYF. CDR3 DNA sequence: TGTGCCAGCAGCCGCTCGTCCAGCGGGGAGACCCAGTACTTC. The gene calls are TRBV28 and TRBJ2-5; the D gene is possibly TRBD2 (6 bases). V lost 6 bases and J 5 bases, leaving 16 bases between the germline ends. This CDR3 has 14 residues. The germline gives CDR1 MDHEN, CDR2 SYDVKM.

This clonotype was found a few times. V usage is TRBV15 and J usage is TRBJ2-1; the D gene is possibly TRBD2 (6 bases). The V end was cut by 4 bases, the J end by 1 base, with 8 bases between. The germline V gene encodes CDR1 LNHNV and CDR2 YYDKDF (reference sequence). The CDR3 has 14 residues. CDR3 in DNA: TGTGCCACCAGCAAGGCGGGATCCTACAATGAGCAGTTCTTC. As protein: CATSKAGSYNEQFF.

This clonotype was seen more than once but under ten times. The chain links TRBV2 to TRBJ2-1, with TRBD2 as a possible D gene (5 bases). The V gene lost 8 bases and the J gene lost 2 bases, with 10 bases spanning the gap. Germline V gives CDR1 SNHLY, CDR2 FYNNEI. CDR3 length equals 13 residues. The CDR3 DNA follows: TGTGCCAGCGAACGGGGAGCCTACAATGAGCAGTTCTTC. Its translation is CASERGAYNEQFF.

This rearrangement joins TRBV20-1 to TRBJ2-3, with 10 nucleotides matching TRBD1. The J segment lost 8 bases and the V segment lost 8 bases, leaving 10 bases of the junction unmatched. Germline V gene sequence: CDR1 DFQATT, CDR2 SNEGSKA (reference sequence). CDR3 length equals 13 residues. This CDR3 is CSTEGDRGGTQYF. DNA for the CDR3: TGCAGTACCGAAGGGGACAGGGGTGGTACGCAGTATTTT.

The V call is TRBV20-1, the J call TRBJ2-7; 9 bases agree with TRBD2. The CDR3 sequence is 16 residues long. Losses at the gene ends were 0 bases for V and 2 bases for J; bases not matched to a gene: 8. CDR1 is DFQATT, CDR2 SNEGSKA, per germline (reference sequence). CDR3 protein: CSARDLGGRAPYEQYF. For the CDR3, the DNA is TGCAGTGCTAGAGATTTGGGCGGGAGGGCTCCCTACGAGCAGTACTTC.

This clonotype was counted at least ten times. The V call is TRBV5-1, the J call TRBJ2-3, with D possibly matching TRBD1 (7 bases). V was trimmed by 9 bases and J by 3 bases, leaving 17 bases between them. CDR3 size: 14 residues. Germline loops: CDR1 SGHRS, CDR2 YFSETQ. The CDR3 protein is CATKTGRKTDTQYF. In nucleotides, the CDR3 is TGCGCCACCAAGACAGGGAGGAAAACAGATACGCAGTATTTT.

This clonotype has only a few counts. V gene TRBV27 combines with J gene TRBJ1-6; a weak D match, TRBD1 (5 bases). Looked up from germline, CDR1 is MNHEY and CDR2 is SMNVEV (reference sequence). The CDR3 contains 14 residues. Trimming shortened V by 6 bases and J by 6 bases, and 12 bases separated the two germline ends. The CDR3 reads CASRSNGGNSPLHF. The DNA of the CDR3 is TGTGCCAGCAGATCAAACGGGGGTAATTCACCCCTCCACTTT.

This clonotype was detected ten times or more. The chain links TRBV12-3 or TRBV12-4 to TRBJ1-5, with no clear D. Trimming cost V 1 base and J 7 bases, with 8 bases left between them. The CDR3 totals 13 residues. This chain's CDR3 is CASSLGGRQPQHF. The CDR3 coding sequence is TGTGCCAGCAGTTTAGGTGGGAGACAGCCCCAGCATTTT.